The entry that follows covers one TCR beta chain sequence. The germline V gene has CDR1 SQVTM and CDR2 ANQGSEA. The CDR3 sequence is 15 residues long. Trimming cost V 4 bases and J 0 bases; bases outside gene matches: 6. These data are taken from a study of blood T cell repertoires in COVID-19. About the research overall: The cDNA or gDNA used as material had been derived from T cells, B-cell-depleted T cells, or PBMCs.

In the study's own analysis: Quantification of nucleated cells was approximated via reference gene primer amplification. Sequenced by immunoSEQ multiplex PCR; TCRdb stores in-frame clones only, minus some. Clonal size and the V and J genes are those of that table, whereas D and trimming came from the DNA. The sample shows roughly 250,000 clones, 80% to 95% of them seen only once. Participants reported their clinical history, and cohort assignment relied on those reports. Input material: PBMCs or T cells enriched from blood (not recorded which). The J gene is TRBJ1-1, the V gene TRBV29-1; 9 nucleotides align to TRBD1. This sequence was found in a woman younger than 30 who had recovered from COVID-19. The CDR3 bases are TGCAGCGTTGCACAGGGGGCAATCTTGAACACTGAAGCTTTCTTT. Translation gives CSVAQGAILNTEAFF.